This TCR beta chain was identified during a study of blood T cells in healthy people across ages. The germline V and J ends were trimmed by 2 bases and 5 bases, with 7 bases remaining between them. CDR1 and CDR2 (germline): SEHNR, FQNEAQ (reference sequence). CDR3 length: 13 residues. Sample-barcoded 5' priming and a J-beta primer mix drove a second PCR of roughly 6 to 12 cycles. TCRdb re-called the 5' RACE reads through MiXCR, storing one row per CDR3 protein. Of about 590,000 distinct CDR3 sequences listed, 25% to 35% were seen once; the top ten hold roughly 14%. Broader study findings: Roughly linearly, TCR beta diversity per million T cells fell as age increased.

This clonotype was seen at least ten times. Its antigen is unknown. Ranging in age from roughly 6 to 90, the donors were healthy Caucasian individuals from Russia. The source of this sequence is a woman of 80 years or more in good health. The sequencing input was blood. This chain connects TRBV7-9 to TRBJ2-1; D gene ambiguous. CDR3 bases: TGTGCCAGCAGCTTAAGCGCGGACAATGAGCAGTTCTTC. It is translated as CASSLSADNEQFF.